This T cell receptor beta chain was observed in a study of blood T cell repertoires in COVID-19. Looking at the study overall: The United States, Italy and Spain supplied acute and convalescent COVID-19 samples. T cells, B-cell-depleted T cells, or PBMCs provided the cDNA or gDNA that served as material.

A few counts support this clone. Other nucleotide sequences from this sample produce the same CDR3. Methods used by the authors: The authors estimated nucleated cell counts from reference gene primer amplification. Generated by immunoSEQ multiplex PCR, the TCRdb table keeps only in-frame clones and is missing some. The V and J calls and clone size were taken over from that table, and D and trimming were inferred from the DNA. The sample has under 300,000 clones, 70% to 90% seen once. The germline V gene encodes CDR1 LGHDT and CDR2 YNNKEL (reference sequence). Germline trimming cut 4 bases from V and 4 bases from J; bases unmatched to any gene: 5. The CDR3 consists of 15 residues.

Sequenced input: peripheral blood. The chain has TRBV3-1 (or the pseudogene TRBV3-2) and TRBJ1-1, with 11 nucleotides matching TRBD1. The sequence was obtained from a woman aged 70 to 79 with acute or convalescent COVID-19. The CDR3 sequence is CASSRTGTGGTEAFF. CDR3 coding DNA: TGTGCCAGCAGCCGCACCGGGACAGGGGGCACTGAAGCTTTCTTT.